The 22 T cell receptor beta chains below come from one sample, sequenced in a study of T-cell reconstitution after alpha-beta-depleted transplantation in children. Unique molecular identifiers featured in how the TCRbeta library was prepared. One entry per CDR3 protein results from TCRdb running MiXCR on the PCR reads. The sample lists approximately 130,000 distinct CDR3 sequences, approximately 8.7% occurring once. The sequences come from PBMCs, mostly from graft donor cells, collected 180 days after TCRalphabeta/CD19-depleted stem cell transplant. The receptors originated from a girl under three years old who had a stem cell transplant for combined immunodeficiency, so the T cells may come from the graft donor.

V usage is TRBV5-1 and J usage is TRBJ2-1, with D unresolved. The CDR3 covers 11 residues. Germline CDR1 and CDR2: SGHRS and YFSETQ. The V end lost 0 bases, the J end lost 8 bases, and 3 bases lay between the germline ends. The CDR3 nucleotides read TGCGCCAGCAGCTTGGAATATGAGCAGTTCTTC. Protein sequence: CASSLEYEQFF.

The chain employs TRBV7-8 and TRBJ1-5; D is perhaps TRBD1 (6 bases). The CDR3 is 15 residues long. The germline V gene has CDR1 SGHVS and CDR2 FQNEAQ. V lost 6 bases and J lost 2, with 14 bases in between. CDR3 sequence (DNA): TGTGCCAGCAGACAAAACCCAGGGGGCAATCAGCCCCAGCATTTT. Protein sequence: CASRQNPGGNQPQHF. Complete variable domain (other parts from reference TRBV7-8 and TRBJ1-5): GAGVSQSPRYKVAKRGQDVALRCDPISGHVSLFWYQQALGQGPEFLTYFQNEAQLDKSGLPSDRFFAERPEGSVSTLKIQRTQQEDSAVYLCASRQNPGGNQPQHFGDGTRLSIL.

The rearrangement uses TRBV30 and TRBJ2-2; weak D call: TRBD1 (6 bases). This CDR3 contains 14 residues. CDR1 is GTSNPN and CDR2 is SVGIG in the germline V gene (reference sequence). The ends were cut back, 2 bases at V and 6 bases at J, with 13 bases in the middle. CDR3 protein: CAWSPRQVAGELFF. Written as DNA, the CDR3 is TGTGCCTGGAGTCCCCGACAGGTTGCCGGGGAGCTGTTTTTT. Together with reference TRBV30 and TRBJ2-2, the CDR3 gives the full variable domain: SQTIHQWPATLVQPVGSPLSLECTVEGTSNPNLYWYRQAAGRGLQLLFYSVGIGQISSEVPQNLSASRPQDRQFILSSKKLLLSDSGFYLCAWSPRQVAGELFFGEGSRLTVL.

The J gene is TRBJ1-2, the V gene TRBV5-5; tentatively, D is TRBD1 (5 bases). V gave up 1 base and J gave up 4 bases, with 11 bases separating them. Germline V lookup: CDR1 SGHKS, CDR2 YYEKEE (reference sequence). This CDR3 region has 14 residues. The CDR3 bases are TGTGCCAGCAGCTTGTCGGGGGGTGTCTATGGCTACACCTTC. Translating it yields CASSLSGGVYGYTF.

This clonotype was picked up a small number of times. The genes are TRBV14 and TRBJ2-1; D gene uncertain. The CDR3 is 12 residues long. Trimming took off 1 base at V and 4 bases at J, with 2 bases between the two ends. CDR1 SGHDN and CDR2 FVKESK come from the germline V gene. In nucleotides, the CDR3 is TGTGCCAGCAGCCAAGTATACAATGAGCAGTTCTTC. Its translation: CASSQVYNEQFF.

The count of this clonotype is one. The J gene is TRBJ2-7, the V gene TRBV7-6; D gene ambiguous. The length of the CDR3 is 15 residues. Germline-derived CDR1 and CDR2 are SGHVS and FNYEAQ. The germline V and J ends were trimmed by 2 bases and 5 bases, with 16 bases remaining between them. CDR3 sequence reads: CASSLIPGPLHEQYF. DNA of the CDR3: TGTGCCAGCAGCTTAATCCCTGGACCGTTACACGAGCAGTACTTC.

The rearrangement joins TRBV12-3 or TRBV12-4 to TRBJ2-7; 10 nucleotides agree with TRBD1. V trimming: 6 bases; J trimming: 2 bases; junction bases outside the gene matches: 4. There are 14 residues in the CDR3. CDR3 residues: CASSPDRGPYEQYF. The CDR3 nucleotides are TGTGCCAGCAGCCCCGACAGGGGGCCCTACGAGCAGTACTTC.

V is TRBV5-5 and J is TRBJ1-3; D is perhaps TRBD1 (5 bases). Germline CDR1 SGHKS, CDR2 YYEKEE (reference sequence). Trimming took 2 bases from V and 4 from J, leaving 10 bases between them. The CDR3 is made up of 14 amino acids. In DNA, the CDR3 is TGTGCCAGCAGCTTCAGGGAGTCCGGAAACACCATATATTTT. Protein sequence: CASSFRESGNTIYF.

J is TRBJ2-1 and V is TRBV29-1; D is tentatively TRBD1 or TRBD2 (5 bases each). The germline V gene encodes CDR1 SQVTM and CDR2 ANQGSEA. V dropped 3 bases and J dropped 4 bases, with 10 bases sitting between them. The CDR3 length is 13 residues. The CDR3 DNA reads as TGCAGCGTTGAGCAGCGGACATACAATGAGCAGTTCTTC. This translates into CSVEQRTYNEQFF.

The chain has TRBV5-1 and TRBJ2-1; D gene unclear. This CDR3 is built from 15 residues. Germline CDR1 and CDR2: SGHRS and YFSETQ. Trimming stripped 4 bases from V and 0 bases from J, with 11 bases between. CDR3 DNA sequence: TGCGCCAGCAGCCTGGACGTAAGCTCCTACAATGAGCAGTTCTTC. Encoded protein: CASSLDVSSYNEQFF. Using reference TRBV5-1 and TRBJ2-1 for the parts outside the CDR3, the full variable domain is KAGVTQTPRYLIKTRGQQVTLSCSPISGHRSVSWYQQTPGQGLQFLFEYFSETQRNKGNFPGRFSGRQFSNSRSEMNVSTLELGDSALYLCASSLDVSSYNEQFFGPGTRLTVL.

This rearrangement joins TRBV7-2 to TRBJ2-7; 9 nucleotides match TRBD1. J gave up 3 bases and V 5 bases, and 5 bases lay outside the gene matches. Germline CDR1 is SGHTA and CDR2 is FQGNSA. The CDR3 runs 14 residues. The CDR3 reads CASSEQGAGYEQYF. CDR3 coding DNA: TGTGCCAGCAGCGAACAGGGGGCGGGCTACGAGCAGTACTTC.

This clonotype was counted between two and nine times. The chain uses TRBV28 and TRBJ1-2; the match to TRBD1 covers 7 bases. With 5 bases clipped from V and 4 bases from J, the junction kept 7 bases outside the gene matches. Germline CDR1 is MDHEN and CDR2 is SYDVKM. This CDR3 comprises 14 residues. In DNA, the CDR3 is TGTGCCAGCAGTCAACCCCGACAGGGCTATGGCTACACCTTC. Protein sequence: CASSQPRQGYGYTF.

This clonotype was seen many times. The chain couples TRBV20-1 to TRBJ2-7; the D is unclear. V was clipped by 6 bases and J by 0 bases, with 15 bases between them. Germline lookup yields CDR1 DFQATT and CDR2 SNEGSKA (reference sequence). The CDR3 spans 14 residues. CDR3 DNA: TGCAGTGCGAACCCTGGTAGCCTCTCCTACGAGCAGTACTTC. This encodes CSANPGSLSYEQYF.

The table lists this clonotype with a few counts. The chain links TRBV11-2 to TRBJ2-6, with a possible D match to TRBD1 (6 bases). The CDR3 loop spans 18 amino acids. Between the trimmed V and J ends, which lost 2 bases and 0 bases, there was a span of 14 bases. Germline V gene sequence: CDR1 SGHAT, CDR2 FQNNGV. The CDR3 is CASSLNNRAFSGANVLTF. The CDR3 bases are TGTGCCAGCAGCTTAAACAACAGGGCCTTCTCTGGGGCCAACGTCCTGACTTTC.

This clonotype was seen only a few times. This sequence joins TRBV29-1 and TRBJ1-1, with D unresolved. V lost 5 bases, J lost 3 bases, and 4 bases lay in between. This CDR3 spans 10 amino acids. Germline V lookup: CDR1 SQVTM, CDR2 ANQGSEA. The CDR3 DNA sequence: TGCAGCGTTCTATACACTGAAGCTTTCTTT. Protein sequence: CSVLYTEAFF.

This chain connects TRBV7-2 to TRBJ1-1; D is possibly TRBD1 (5 bases). CDR1 is SGHTA, CDR2 FQGNSA, per germline. V was cut by 6 bases and J by 4 bases, with 15 bases left in between. The CDR3 is 14 amino acids. As DNA, the CDR3 is TGTGCCAGCAGATTTAAGGGGCTGCTCACTGAAGCTTTCTTT. This encodes CASRFKGLLTEAFF.

This clonotype was found a few times. V usage is TRBV27 and J usage is TRBJ2-7; tentative D call: TRBD1 (6 bases). V was cut by 4 bases and J by 2 bases, with 15 bases left in between. This CDR3 is 15 amino acids long. Germline V gene sequence: CDR1 MNHEY, CDR2 SMNVEV (reference sequence). CDR3 region: CASSYGTGTTYEQYF. The CDR3 coding sequence is TGTGCCAGCAGTTACGGCACCGGGACAACCTACGAGCAGTACTTC.

The chain is built from TRBV7-2 and TRBJ2-7, with TRBD2 as a possible D gene (5 bases). The V gene lost 2 bases and the J gene lost 4 bases, with 15 bases spanning the gap. The CDR3 has 15 amino acids. Germline V gene data show CDR1 as SGHTA and CDR2 as FQGNSA. CDR3 sequence (DNA): TGTGCCAGCAGCTTAAAAGGTCTAGCCTTTTACGAGCAGTACTTC. Encoded protein: CASSLKGLAFYEQYF.

V is TRBV9 and J is TRBJ2-5; D not resolved. Germline lookup yields CDR1 SGDLS and CDR2 YYNGEE. Trimming removed 0 bases at V and 4 bases at J, with 7 bases between. This CDR3 has 13 amino acids. In DNA form, the CDR3 reads TGTGCCAGCAGCGTAGGCAGGTCAGAGACCCAGTACTTC. It specifies CASSVGRSETQYF.

At least ten counts were recorded for this clonotype. This chain uses TRBV27 with TRBJ2-5; D tentatively fits TRBD1 or TRBD2 (5 bases each). The germline gives CDR1 MNHEY, CDR2 SMNVEV (reference sequence). The CDR3 consists of 14 residues. Between the trimmed V and J ends, which lost 5 bases and 5 bases, there was a span of 15 bases. The CDR3 loop is CASSEGRVWETQYF. DNA for the CDR3: TGTGCCAGCAGTGAGGGACGTGTGTGGGAGACCCAGTACTTC.

The J gene is TRBJ2-7, the V gene TRBV5-6; TRBD2 is a possible D gene (5 bases). CDR1 and CDR2 (germline): SGHDT, YYEEEE. Trimming cost V 2 bases and J 1 base, with 10 bases left between them. The CDR3 is made up of 14 amino acids. CDR3 residues: CASSLPGYSYEQYF. The CDR3 bases are TGTGCCAGCAGCTTACCGGGATATTCCTACGAGCAGTACTTC.

This clonotype turned up a few times. The rearrangement links TRBV29-1 to TRBJ2-1; TRBD1 aligns across 10 bases. V shed 0 bases and J 3 bases; nucleotides not matched to a gene: 8. Per the germline V gene, CDR1 is SQVTM and CDR2 is ANQGSEA. This CDR3 spans 17 amino acids. CDR3: CSVEDFPGTGVYNEQFF. The CDR3, as DNA: TGCAGCGTTGAAGATTTCCCAGGGACAGGGGTCTACAATGAGCAGTTCTTC.